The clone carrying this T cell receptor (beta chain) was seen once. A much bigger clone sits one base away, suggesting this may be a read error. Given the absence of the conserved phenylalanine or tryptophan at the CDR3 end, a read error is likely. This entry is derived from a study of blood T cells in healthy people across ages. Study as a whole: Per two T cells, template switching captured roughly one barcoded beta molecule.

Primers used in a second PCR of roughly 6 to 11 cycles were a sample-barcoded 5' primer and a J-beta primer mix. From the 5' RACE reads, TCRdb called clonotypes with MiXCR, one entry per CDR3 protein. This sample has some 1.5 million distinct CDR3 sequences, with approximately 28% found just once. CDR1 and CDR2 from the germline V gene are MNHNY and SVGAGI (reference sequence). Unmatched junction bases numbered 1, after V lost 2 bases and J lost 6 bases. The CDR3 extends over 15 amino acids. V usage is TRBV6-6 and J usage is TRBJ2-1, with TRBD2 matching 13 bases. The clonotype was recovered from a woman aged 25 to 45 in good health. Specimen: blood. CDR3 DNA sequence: TGTGCCAGCAGTTACGGGACTAGCGGGGCCAATGAGCAGTTCTGC. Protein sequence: CASSYGTSGANEQFC.